These T cell receptor beta chains were read from a single sample in a study of cytomegalovirus exposure and HLA in healthy donors. Generated by immunoSEQ multiplex PCR, the TCRdb table keeps only in-frame clones and is missing some. The table records about 260,000 clones, around 90% of them present only once. The specimen sequenced was PBMCs. The origin of the receptors is a woman in her twenties or thirties in good health and CMV-seronegative. CDR3s include the opening cysteine and the closing phenylalanine or tryptophan. D genes are given only for firm matches. Where a row states a size, it is once, few, many or the class of an expanded clone; other rows omit it.

v_call	clone_size	j_call	d_call	cdr3_aa	cdr3_nt
TRBV11-2	NA	TRBJ2-7	TRBD2	CASSEGAGGPYEQYF	TGTGCCAGCAGCGAGGGGGCGGGAGGGCCTTACGAGCAGTACTTC
TRBV7-9	once	TRBJ1-1	NA	CASSPLQTEAFF	TGTGCCAGCAGCCCCCTCCAGACTGAAGCTTTCTTT
TRBV5-1	NA	TRBJ1-4	NA	CASSLGGGRTNEKLFF	TGCGCCAGCAGCTTGGGCGGCGGACGCACTAATGAAAAACTGTTTTTT
TRBV5-1	once	TRBJ2-7	TRBD1	CASTWETGARYEQYF	TGCGCCAGCACGTGGGAGACAGGGGCGCGCTACGAGCAGTACTTC
TRBV9	NA	TRBJ1-4	NA	CASSEGGEKLFF	TGTGCCAGCAGCGAAGGGGGGGAAAAACTGTTTTTT
TRBV6-5	NA	TRBJ1-4	NA	CASSYSNEKLFF	TGTGCCAGCAGTTACTCGAATGAAAAACTGTTTTTT
TRBV7-6	NA	TRBJ2-1	NA	CASSSVKALRNEQFF	TGTGCCAGCAGCTCCGTCAAGGCCCTTCGGAATGAGCAGTTCTTC
TRBV7-9	NA	TRBJ1-1	TRBD1	CASSLGSGGGNTEAFF	TGTGCCAGCAGCTTAGGGTCAGGGGGAGGGAACACTGAAGCTTTCTTT
TRBV19	NA	TRBJ2-3	TRBD2	CASSPGLAALTDTQYF	TGTGCCAGTAGTCCCGGACTAGCGGCCCTCACAGATACGCAGTATTTT
TRBV7-9	once	TRBJ1-5	TRBD1	CASSSGQGSNQPQHF	TGTGCCAGCAGCTCGGGACAGGGGAGCAATCAGCCCCAGCATTTT
TRBV1	once	TRBJ2-6	NA	CTSSQDYRDSVVGANVLTF	TGCACCAGCAGCCAAGACTACCGGGACAGTGTCGTGGGGGCCAACGTCCTGACTTTC
TRBV7-2	NA	TRBJ1-2	TRBD1	CASSSKTGGARYGYTF	TGTGCCAGCAGCAGTAAGACAGGGGGCGCTCGGTATGGCTACACCTTC